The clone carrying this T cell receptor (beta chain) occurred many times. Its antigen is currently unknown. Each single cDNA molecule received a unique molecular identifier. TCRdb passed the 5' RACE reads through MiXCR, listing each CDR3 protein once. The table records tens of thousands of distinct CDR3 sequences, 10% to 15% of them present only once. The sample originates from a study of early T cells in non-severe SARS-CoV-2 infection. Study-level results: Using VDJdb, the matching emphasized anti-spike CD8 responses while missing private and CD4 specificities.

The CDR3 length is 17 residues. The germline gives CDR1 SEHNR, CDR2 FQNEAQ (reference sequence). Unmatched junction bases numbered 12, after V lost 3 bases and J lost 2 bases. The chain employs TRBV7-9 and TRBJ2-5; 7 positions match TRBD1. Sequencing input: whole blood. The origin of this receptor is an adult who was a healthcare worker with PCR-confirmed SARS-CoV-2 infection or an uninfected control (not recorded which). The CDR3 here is CASSFRDSQADQETQYF. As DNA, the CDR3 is TGTGCCAGCAGCTTCCGGGACAGTCAGGCGGATCAAGAGACCCAGTACTTC.